One and the same sample provided the 21 T cell receptor beta chains below, sequenced in a study of T-cell memory formation after mild COVID-19. Using its own MiXCR run on the 5' RACE reads, TCRdb lists one record per CDR3 protein. The data hold around 80,000 distinct CDR3 sequences, with 10% to 15% observed a single time. The specimen sequenced was PBMCs or a T cell subset sorted from them (not recorded which). These TCRs come from a man aged 18 to 35 who had mild COVID-19 (a few samples of this study predate the infection). Cell type and time point are not known.

This clonotype turned up a few times. The J gene is TRBJ2-7, the V gene TRBV2; tentatively, D is TRBD1 (6 bases). V lost 2 bases and J 5 bases, leaving 7 bases between the germline ends. CDR1 SNHLY and CDR2 FYNNEI come from the germline V gene. The CDR3 runs 12 residues. CDR3 residues: CASSEWDNEQYV. Here the CDR3 DNA reads TGTGCCAGCAGTGAATGGGACAACGAGCAGTACGTC.

This clonotype was counted at least ten times. The rearrangement links TRBV10-3 to TRBJ2-6; D is perhaps TRBD2 (6 bases). The germline CDR1 and CDR2 sequences are ENHRY and SYGVKD. V was pared by 4 bases and J by 2 bases, with 12 bases between. This CDR3 spans 16 amino acids. In nucleotides, the CDR3 is TGTGCCATCAGTGGAACAGGAGGGGCTGGGGCCAACGTCCTGACTTTC. It codes for CAISGTGGAGANVLTF.

The chain links TRBV27 to TRBJ2-6; tentative D call: TRBD1 (6 bases). This CDR3 spans 16 amino acids. Per germline, CDR1 MNHEY and CDR2 SMNVEV (reference sequence). Trimming removed 2 bases at V and 2 bases at J, with 10 bases between. DNA of the CDR3: TGTGCCAGCAGTTTACAGGGGATCGCTGGGGCCAACGTCCTGACTTTC. It is translated as CASSLQGIAGANVLTF.

V is TRBV27 and J is TRBJ2-7; tentatively, D is TRBD1 (6 bases). This CDR3 comprises 14 residues. Per germline, CDR1 MNHEY and CDR2 SMNVEV (reference sequence). V was pared by 3 bases and J by 3 bases, with 12 bases between. The DNA for the CDR3 is TGTGCCAGCAGTTTTACAGGGAAGGGCTACGAGCAGTACTTC. Translating it yields CASSFTGKGYEQYF.

V usage is TRBV6-2 or TRBV6-3 and J usage is TRBJ2-7, with 7 bases identical to TRBD1. With V trimmed by 5 bases and J by 2 bases, 9 bases remained unmatched. CDR3 size: 15 residues. The germline V gene encodes CDR1 MNHEY and CDR2 SVGEGT. The CDR3 loop is CASSPPGTETYEQYF. The CDR3, as DNA: TGTGCCAGCAGTCCACCTGGGACAGAAACCTACGAGCAGTACTTC.

This clonotype has only a few counts. The chain joins TRBV7-9 to TRBJ2-3; D may match TRBD1 or TRBD2 (5 bases each). This CDR3 is built from 14 residues. Looked up from germline, CDR1 is SEHNR and CDR2 is FQNEAQ (reference sequence). V lost 5 bases and J lost 0, with 9 bases in between. Here the CDR3 DNA reads TGTGCCAGCAGCCGGGACGTCAGCACAGATACGCAGTATTTT. Its protein product is CASSRDVSTDTQYF.

The V and J genes are TRBV5-1 and TRBJ1-1; no clear D. V shed 5 bases and J shed 0 bases, with 8 bases lying between them. Germline CDR1 and CDR2: SGHRS and YFSETQ. CDR3 length: 13 residues. The CDR3 is CASRLGMNTEAFF. CDR3 nucleotides: TGCGCCAGCAGACTGGGCATGAACACTGAAGCTTTCTTT.

The chain uses TRBV27 and TRBJ2-3, with D possibly being TRBD2 (6 bases). Trimming pared 2 bases from V and 2 bases from J, leaving 11 bases between. CDR1 MNHEY and CDR2 SMNVEV come from the germline V gene (reference sequence). CDR3 length: 15 residues. CDR3 in amino acids: CASSLVSGSTDTQYF. CDR3 in DNA: TGTGCCAGCAGTTTAGTGAGCGGGTCCACAGATACGCAGTATTTT.

This clonotype was counted only a few times. The chain joins TRBV30 to TRBJ1-6; the D gene is possibly TRBD1 (5 bases). In germline, CDR1 is GTSNPN, CDR2 SVGIG (reference sequence). V shed 8 bases and J shed 9 bases, with 17 bases lying between them. This CDR3 region has 13 residues. CDR3 in DNA: TGTGCCAAAGGGGAACAGGAGGGTTCACCCCTCCACTTT. As protein: CAKGEQEGSPLHF.

This clonotype showed up just a few times. The rearrangement joins TRBV7-3 to TRBJ2-2; D may correspond to TRBD1 or TRBD2 (5 bases each). Germline CDR1 is SGHTA and CDR2 is FQGTGA. The CDR3 sequence is 13 residues long. The ends were cut back, 5 bases at V and 10 bases at J, with 14 bases in the middle. CDR3 residues: CASSGGPSLELFF. The CDR3, as DNA: TGTGCCAGCAGCGGGGGACCGTCCCTGGAGCTGTTTTTT. Complete variable domain (other parts from reference TRBV7-3 and TRBJ2-2): GAGVSQTPSNKVTEKGKYVELRCDPISGHTALYWYRQSLGQGPEFLIYFQGTGAADDSGLPNDRFFAVRPEGSVSTLKIQRTERGDSAVYLCASSGGPSLELFFGEGSRLTVL.

In its sample, this clonotype was seen many times. The gene calls are TRBV12-3 or TRBV12-4 and TRBJ2-3; TRBD1 might be the D (5 bases). V was trimmed by 6 bases and J by 3 bases, leaving 16 bases between them. The CDR3 consists of 15 residues. The CDR3 region has the DNA TGTGCCAGCAGGAGGTCGCAGGGTAGAACAGATACGCAGTATTTT. Protein product: CASRRSQGRTDTQYF.

This clonotype was seen a few times. This chain links TRBV5-1 with TRBJ2-1; TRBD2 matches at 9 bases. CDR1 is SGHRS, CDR2 YFSETQ, per germline. This CDR3 is built from 14 residues. V was clipped by 5 bases and J by 8 bases; unmatched bases: 8. Here the CDR3 reads CASRSAGTSHEQFF. The CDR3 DNA reads TGCGCCAGCAGGTCGGCCGGGACTAGCCATGAGCAGTTCTTC. Filled out from reference TRBV5-1 and TRBJ2-1, the complete variable domain reads KAGVTQTPRYLIKTRGQQVTLSCSPISGHRSVSWYQQTPGQGLQFLFEYFSETQRNKGNFPGRFSGRQFSNSRSEMNVSTLELGDSALYLCASRSAGTSHEQFFGPGTRLTVL.

The gene calls are TRBV29-1 and TRBJ2-1; D not resolved. The germline V gene has CDR1 SQVTM and CDR2 ANQGSEA. This CDR3 is built from 10 residues. Trimming cost V 4 bases and J 10 bases, with 8 bases left between them. The CDR3 reads CSVVRGEQFF. DNA of the CDR3: TGCAGCGTTGTCCGTGGAGAGCAGTTCTTC.

This clonotype was observed a few times. The chain links TRBV14 to TRBJ2-1; 12 bases match TRBD2. CDR1 is SGHDN and CDR2 is FVKESK in the germline V gene. Trimming at V came to 4 bases and at J to 8 bases, leaving 6 bases not matched to a gene. CDR3 length: 15 amino acids. The CDR3 protein is CASSPSSGGADEQFF. In DNA form, the CDR3 reads TGTGCCAGCAGCCCCTCTAGCGGGGGGGCGGATGAGCAGTTCTTC.

In this sample, this clonotype turned up a few times. The chain carries TRBV7-9 and TRBJ2-1, with D unresolved. The CDR3 loop spans 11 amino acids. With 3 bases removed from V and 5 bases from J, the gap between germline ends came to 2 bases. CDR1 SEHNR and CDR2 FQNEAQ come from the germline V gene (reference sequence). The CDR3 nucleotides read TGTGCCAGCAGCTTTCACAATGAGCAGTTCTTC. Protein: CASSFHNEQFF.

J is TRBJ1-2 and V is TRBV6-5; D call uncertain. With 0 bases removed from V and 4 bases from J, the gap between germline ends came to 6 bases. The CDR3 consists of 13 residues. The germline CDR1 and CDR2 sequences are MNHEY and SVGAGI. The CDR3 DNA reads as TGTGCCAGCAGTTACTCGGACGTCTATGGCTACACCTTC. It specifies CASSYSDVYGYTF.

This clonotype was seen more than once but under ten times. This chain links TRBV4-1 with TRBJ2-3; unclear D gene. Trimming shortened V by 4 bases and J by 2 bases, and 7 bases separated the two germline ends. The CDR3 runs 13 residues. Germline assignment: CDR1 MGHRA and CDR2 YSYEKL. CDR3 coding DNA: TGCGCCAGCAGCCCGGACCTCACAGATACGCAGTATTTT. Its translation: CASSPDLTDTQYF.

This clonotype was seen a handful of times. This chain joins TRBV4-3 and TRBJ2-2, with 7 bases matching TRBD1. Per germline, CDR1 LGHNA and CDR2 YSLEER. The CDR3 spans 18 residues. V shed 0 bases and J 6 bases; nucleotides not matched to a gene: 13. CDR3 DNA sequence: TGCGCCAGCAGCCAAGAGCAGGCAGGGGGAACGGTCGCCGGGGAGCTGTTTTTT. Protein sequence: CASSQEQAGGTVAGELFF.

This clonotype came up a few times. The chain links TRBV6-6 to TRBJ2-7; D is undetermined. The CDR3 totals 16 residues. The ends were cut back, 2 bases at V and 6 bases at J, with 20 bases in the middle. CDR1 is MNHNY and CDR2 is SVGAGI in the germline V gene (reference sequence). CDR3 sequence: CASSYGVAPPVGEQYV. The CDR3 DNA follows: TGTGCCAGCAGTTACGGAGTCGCCCCACCGGTTGGCGAGCAGTACGTC.

This clonotype showed up just a few times. The chain carries TRBV7-6 and TRBJ2-2; D perhaps matches TRBD1 (5 bases). Per germline, CDR1 SGHVS and CDR2 FNYEAQ. The V end was cut by 4 bases, the J end by 0 bases, with 12 bases between. This CDR3 spans 16 amino acids. CDR3 region: CASSSDSQANTGELFF. CDR3 sequence (DNA): TGTGCCAGCAGCTCTGACAGCCAAGCGAACACCGGGGAGCTGTTTTTT.

The chain links TRBV28 to TRBJ2-5, with D perhaps matching TRBD1 (6 bases). Germline assignment: CDR1 MDHEN and CDR2 SYDVKM. The CDR3 sequence is 14 residues long. The V end was cut by 6 bases, the J end by 7 bases, with 18 bases between. The CDR3 DNA sequence: TGTGCCAGCAGCCCCTCAGGGGTTGGGGGGACCCAGTACTTC. It translates to CASSPSGVGGTQYF.